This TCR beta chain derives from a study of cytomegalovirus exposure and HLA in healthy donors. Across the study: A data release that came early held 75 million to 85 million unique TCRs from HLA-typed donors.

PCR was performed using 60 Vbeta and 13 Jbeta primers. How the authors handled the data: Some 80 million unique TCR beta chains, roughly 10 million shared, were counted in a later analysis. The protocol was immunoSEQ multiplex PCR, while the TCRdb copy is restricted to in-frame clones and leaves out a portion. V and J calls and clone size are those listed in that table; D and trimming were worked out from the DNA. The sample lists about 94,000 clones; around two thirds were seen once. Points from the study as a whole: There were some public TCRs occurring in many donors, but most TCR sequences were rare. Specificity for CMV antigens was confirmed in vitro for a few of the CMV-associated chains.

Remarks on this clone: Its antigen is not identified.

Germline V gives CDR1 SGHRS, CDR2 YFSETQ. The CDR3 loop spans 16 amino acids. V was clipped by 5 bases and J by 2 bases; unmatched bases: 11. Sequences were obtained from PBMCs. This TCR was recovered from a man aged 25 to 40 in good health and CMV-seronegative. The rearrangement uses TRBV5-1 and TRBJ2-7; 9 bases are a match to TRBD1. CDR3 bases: TGCGCCAGCAGGGACAGGGGACCCCGTGGGGCCTACGAGCAGTACTTC. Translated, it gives CASRDRGPRGAYEQYF.